A selection of T cell receptor beta chains follows, all from one sample in a study of cytomegalovirus exposure and HLA in healthy donors. The protocol was immunoSEQ multiplex PCR, while the TCRdb copy is restricted to in-frame clones and leaves out a portion. The data hold 150,000 to 200,000 clones, with over 60% observed a single time. The sample comprised PBMCs. All receptors come from a man aged 50 to 59 in good health and CMV-seropositive. Each CDR3 is given with its conserved first and last residue. Fields, in order: J gene, D gene, V gene, clone size, CDR3 protein, CDR3 DNA. A D gene is named only where the DNA matches it firmly. Part of the rows lack a size; the others show once, few, many or a class for expanded clones.

>TRBJ2-1|-|TRBV7-9|-
CASTDKLGHEQFF
TGTGCCAGCACCGATAAGCTAGGCCATGAGCAGTTCTTC
>TRBJ1-1|TRBD1|TRBV16|few
CASSVDRGRTEAFF
TGTGCCAGCAGCGTGGACAGGGGGAGGACTGAAGCTTTCTTT
>TRBJ1-1|TRBD1|TRBV27|-
CASSLFWTGGTEAFF
TGTGCCAGCAGTTTATTTTGGACAGGGGGAACTGAAGCTTTCTTT
>TRBJ2-5|-|TRBV5-1|-
CASKSSSGHQETQYF
TGCGCCAGCAAGTCAAGTAGCGGACACCAAGAGACCCAGTACTTC
>TRBJ1-1|-|TRBV2|-
CASLRGGLNTEAFF
TGTGCCAGCCTTCGGGGGGGCTTGAACACTGAAGCTTTCTTT
>TRBJ2-1|TRBD2|TRBV13|-
CASSLTSGGANEQFF
TGTGCCAGCAGCTTAACTAGCGGGGGGGCCAATGAGCAGTTCTTC
>TRBJ1-3|-|TRBV18|-
CASSPRQEGNTIYF
TGTGCCAGCTCCCCAAGACAGGAGGGAAACACCATATATTTT
>TRBJ1-4|TRBD1|TRBV5-8|-
CASSLAGAGGEKLFF
TGTGCCAGCAGCTTGGCCGGGGCAGGGGGTGAAAAACTGTTTTTT
>TRBJ2-5|-|TRBV18|-
CASSPLEGTQYF
TGTGCCAGCTCACCACTCGAGGGGACCCAGTACTTC
>TRBJ2-7|TRBD2|TRBV19|-
CASSPGTSGGYEQYF
TGTGCCAGTAGTCCGGGGACTAGCGGGGGCTACGAGCAGTACTTC
>TRBJ1-5|-|TRBV5-4|few
CASSFQEGISKGYSNQPQHF
TGTGCCAGCAGCTTCCAGGAGGGCATTAGCAAGGGTTATAGCAATCAGCCCCAGCATTTT
>TRBJ1-6|-|TRBV6-1|-
CASAGLPNSPLHF
TGTGCCAGCGCAGGCCTACCTAATTCACCCCTCCACTTT
>TRBJ2-7|TRBD2|TRBV4-3|-
CASSQDRASGVDEQYF
TGCGCCAGCAGCCAAGATCGCGCTAGCGGGGTCGACGAGCAGTACTTC
>TRBJ2-7|-|TRBV7-9|-
CALDGDSYEQYF
TGTGCCCTCGACGGCGACTCCTACGAGCAGTACTTC
>TRBJ2-5|-|TRBV2|-
CASSGEETQYF
TGTGCCAGCAGCGGTGAAGAGACCCAGTACTTC
>TRBJ1-1|TRBD1|TRBV13|-
CASRPQGAADAAFF
TGTGCCAGCAGACCACAGGGGGCGGCGGACGCAGCTTTCTTT
>TRBJ2-5|TRBD2|TRBV7-9|-
CASSLAGLAGGQETQYF
TGTGCCAGCAGCTTAGCGGGACTAGCGGGGGGGCAAGAGACCCAGTACTTC
>TRBJ2-1|TRBD2|TRBV30|once
CAWSVGGTGNEQFF
TGTGCCTGGAGTGTGGGAGGGACGGGCAATGAGCAGTTCTTC
>TRBJ1-2|-|TRBV7-3|few
CASSLSGSFDGYTF
TGTGCCAGCAGCTTATCAGGGTCTTTCGATGGCTACACCTTC
>TRBJ1-6|TRBD1|TRBV13|-
CASSPYRDRDSPLHF
TGTGCCAGCAGCCCTTACCGGGACAGGGATTCACCCCTCCACTTT
>TRBJ1-3|-|TRBV7-2|-
CASSLSMPSIATIYF
TGTGCCAGCAGCTTATCTATGCCCTCAATAGCCACCATATATTTT
>TRBJ1-5|TRBD1|TRBV28|-
CASRGQFYNQPQHF
TGTGCCAGCAGGGGACAGTTTTACAATCAGCCCCAGCATTTT
>TRBJ2-4|-|TRBV18|-
CASSPGLPGAKNIQYF
TGTGCCAGCTCACCCGGACTCCCTGGGGCCAAAAACATTCAGTACTTC
>TRBJ1-2|-|TRBV6-5|-
CASSIDRFGSRIF
TGTGCCAGCAGTATCGACAGGTTTGGGAGCCGGATCTTC
>TRBJ1-3|-|TRBV4-2|-
CASSQEGKGSGNTIYF
TGTGCCAGCAGCCAAGAAGGAAAGGGGTCTGGAAACACCATATATTTT
>TRBJ1-2|TRBD1|TRBV7-8|few
CASSLAIVWDRPYGYTF
TGTGCCAGCAGCTTAGCGATTGTCTGGGACAGGCCCTATGGCTACACCTTC
>TRBJ1-1|TRBD1|TRBV2|-
CASSELGQYTEAFF
TGTGCCAGCAGTGAATTGGGACAGTACACTGAAGCTTTCTTT
>TRBJ1-5|-|TRBV4-1|-
CASSQVGHSNQPQHF
TGCGCCAGCAGCCAAGTGGGACATAGCAATCAGCCCCAGCATTTT
>TRBJ2-5|-|TRBV11-3|-
CASSSGHVKETQYF
TGTGCCAGCAGCTCGGGACACGTCAAAGAGACCCAGTACTTC
>TRBJ1-2|-|TRBV15|-
CATSRDMSLDGYTF
TGTGCCACCAGCAGAGATATGAGTCTGGATGGCTACACCTTC
>TRBJ1-2|TRBD1|TRBV6-4|-
CASSAETGPRSKAGYTF
TGTGCCAGCAGTGCCGAGACAGGGCCACGAAGTAAGGCAGGCTACACCTTC
>TRBJ2-5|-|TRBV7-8|-
CASSLVGSNPYETQYF
TGTGCCAGCAGCTTAGTGGGGAGTAATCCGTACGAGACCCAGTACTTC
>TRBJ2-7|TRBD1|TRBV5-1|-
CASSPAPGQGLYEQYF
TGCGCCAGCAGCCCCGCGCCGGGACAGGGGCTTTACGAGCAGTACTTC
>TRBJ1-5|-|TRBV4-1|-
CASTSVAGRRNQPQHF
TGCGCCAGCACCTCGGTGGCGGGACGGAGGAATCAGCCCCAGCATTTT
>TRBJ1-6|-|TRBV6-5|-
CASSYGGRGNSPLHF
TGTGCCAGCAGTTACGGCGGGCGCGGTAATTCACCCCTCCACTTT
>TRBJ2-7|TRBD1|TRBV7-9|-
CASTKTGLVYEQYF
TGTGCCAGCACCAAGACAGGGCTTGTCTACGAGCAGTACTTC
>TRBJ2-5|-|TRBV11-2|-
CASSLATGTRGQETQYF
TGTGCCAGCAGCTTAGCTACCGGGACAAGAGGTCAAGAGACCCAGTACTTC
>TRBJ1-3|-|TRBV4-3|few
CASSQDRTKGNTIYF
TGCGCCAGCAGCCAAGATAGAACTAAGGGGAACACCATATATTTT
>TRBJ1-2|TRBD1|TRBV6-1|-
CASSENPTGGYGYTF
TGTGCCAGCAGTGAAAACCCGACAGGGGGCTATGGCTACACCTTC
>TRBJ1-1|TRBD1|TRBV7-6|-
CASSSSGTGSRTEAFF
TGTGCCAGCAGTTCCTCCGGGACAGGGTCGCGAACTGAAGCTTTCTTT
>TRBJ1-1|-|TRBV5-1|-
CASSLVQTLNTEASF
TGCGCCAGCAGCTTGGTCCAGACTCTGAACACTGAAGCTTCCTTT
>TRBJ1-1|-|TRBV5-5|-
CASSPRVQGMNTEAFF
TGTGCCAGCAGCCCCCGGGTCCAAGGAATGAACACTGAAGCTTTCTTT
>TRBJ2-5|-|TRBV29-1|-
CSVASSYQETQYF
TGCAGCGTTGCCTCTAGCTACCAAGAGACCCAGTACTTC
>TRBJ2-1|-|TRBV5-1|-
CASSLDAGRSHNEQFF
TGCGCCAGCAGCTTGGACGCAGGGCGGTCCCACAATGAGCAGTTCTTC
>TRBJ1-1|TRBD1|TRBV12-5|-
CASGTGTVDTEAFF
TGTGCTAGTGGTACCGGGACAGTGGACACTGAAGCTTTCTTT